This record looks at one T cell receptor beta chain sequence and its context. The data originate from a study of CD8+ T cells in alopecia areata. Sample treatment: oral pan-JAK inhibitor, 5-10 mg twice daily. Germline CDR1 MNHEY, CDR2 SMNVEV (reference sequence). The CDR3 length is 13 residues. With V trimmed by 5 bases and J by 3 bases, 3 bases remained unmatched. Reverse transcribed after extraction, RNA yielded cDNA as the sequencing template. Clones were sequenced by immunoSEQ multiplex PCR, and TCRdb holds only the in-frame ones, with some missing. Of around 300,000 clones listed, about three fifths are singletons.

The sequence came from a human donor with alopecia areata. Sequencing was performed on CD4+ T cells sorted from blood, taken around week 54, from a patient treated with tofacitinib. V and J are TRBV27 and TRBJ2-5; 7 nucleotides line up with TRBD1. This CDR3 reads CASSRQGEETQYF. Here the CDR3 DNA reads TGTGCCAGCAGTAGACAGGGCGAAGAGACCCAGTACTTC.